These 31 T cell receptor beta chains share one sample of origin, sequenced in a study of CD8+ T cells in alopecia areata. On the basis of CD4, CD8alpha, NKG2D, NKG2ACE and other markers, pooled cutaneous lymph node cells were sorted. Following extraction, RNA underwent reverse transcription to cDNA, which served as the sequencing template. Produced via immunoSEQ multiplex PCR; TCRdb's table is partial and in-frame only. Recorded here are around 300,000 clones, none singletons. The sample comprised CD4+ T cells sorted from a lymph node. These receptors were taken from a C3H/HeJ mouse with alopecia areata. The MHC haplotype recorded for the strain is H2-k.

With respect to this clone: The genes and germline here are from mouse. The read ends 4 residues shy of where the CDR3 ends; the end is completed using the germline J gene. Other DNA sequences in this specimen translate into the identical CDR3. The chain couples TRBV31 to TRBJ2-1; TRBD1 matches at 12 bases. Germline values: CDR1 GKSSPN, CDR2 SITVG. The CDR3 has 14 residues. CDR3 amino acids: CAWRGQGAGAEQFF. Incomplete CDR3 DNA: TGTGCCTGGAGGGGACAGGGGGCTGGAGCT. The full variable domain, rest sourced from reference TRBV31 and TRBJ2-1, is AQTIHQWPVAEIKAVGSPLSLGCTIKGKSSPNLYWYWQATGGTLQQLFYSITVGQVESVVQLNLSASRPKDDQFILSTEKLLLSHSGFYLCAWRGQGAGAEQFFGPGTRLTVL.

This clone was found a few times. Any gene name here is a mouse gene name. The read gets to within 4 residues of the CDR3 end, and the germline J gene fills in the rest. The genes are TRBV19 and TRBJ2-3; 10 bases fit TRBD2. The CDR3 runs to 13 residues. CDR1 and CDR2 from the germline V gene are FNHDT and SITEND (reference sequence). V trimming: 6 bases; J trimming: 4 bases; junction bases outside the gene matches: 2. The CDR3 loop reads CASKLGGSETLYF. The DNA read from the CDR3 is TGTGCCAGCAAACTGGGGGGGTCAGAA. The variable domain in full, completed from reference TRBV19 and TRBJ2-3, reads GGIITQTPKFLIGQEGQKLTLKCQQNFNHDTMYWYRQDSGKGLRLIYYSITENDLQKGDLSEGYDASREKKSSFSLTVTSAQKNEMAVFLCASKLGGSETLYFGSGTRLTVL.

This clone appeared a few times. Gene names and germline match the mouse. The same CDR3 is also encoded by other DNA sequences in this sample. CDR3 DNA (partial): TGTGCCTGGAGTCTAGGTCAGGGAGGAAGTGCAGAA. Its protein is CAWSLGQGGSAE. From start to end, the CDR3 is CAWSLGQGGSAETLYF. The J gene is TRBJ2-3, the V gene TRBV31, with D perhaps matching TRBD1 (5 bases). The CDR3 end is not reached by the read, which stops 4 residues before it; the germline J gene fills it in. V was cut by 0 bases and J by 0 bases, with 13 bases left in between. The CDR3 contains 16 residues. The germline CDR1 and CDR2 sequences are GKSSPN and SITVG.

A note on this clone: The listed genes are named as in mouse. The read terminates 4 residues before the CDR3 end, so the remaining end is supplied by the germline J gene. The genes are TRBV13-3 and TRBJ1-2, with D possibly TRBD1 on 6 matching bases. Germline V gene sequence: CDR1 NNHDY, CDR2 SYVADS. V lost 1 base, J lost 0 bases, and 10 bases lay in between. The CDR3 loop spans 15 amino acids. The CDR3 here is CASSDTGHANSDYTF. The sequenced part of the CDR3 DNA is TGTGCCAGCAGTGATACGGGACATGCAAACTCC.

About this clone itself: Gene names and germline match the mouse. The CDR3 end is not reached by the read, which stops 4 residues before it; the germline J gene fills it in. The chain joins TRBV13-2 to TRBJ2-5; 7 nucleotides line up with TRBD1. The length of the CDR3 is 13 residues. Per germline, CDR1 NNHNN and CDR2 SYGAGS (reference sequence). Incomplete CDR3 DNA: TGTGCCAGCGGTGGTGACAGGGAAGAC. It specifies CASGGDRED. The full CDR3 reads CASGGDREDTQYF.

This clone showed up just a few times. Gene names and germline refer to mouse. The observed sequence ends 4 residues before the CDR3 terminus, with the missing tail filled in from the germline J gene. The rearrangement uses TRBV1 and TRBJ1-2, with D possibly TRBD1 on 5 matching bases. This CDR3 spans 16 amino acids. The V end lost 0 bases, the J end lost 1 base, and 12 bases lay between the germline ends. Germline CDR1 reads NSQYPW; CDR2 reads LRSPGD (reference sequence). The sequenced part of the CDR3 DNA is TGCACCTGCAGTGCAGATGGGGGGAAGGGAAACTCC. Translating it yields CTCSADGGKGNS. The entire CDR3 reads CTCSADGGKGNSDYTF.

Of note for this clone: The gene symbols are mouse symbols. Incomplete CDR3 DNA: TGTGCCAGCAGTGATGGACAGGGGGCTATGGCAGAA. Translation gives CASSDGQGAMAE. The full CDR3 is CASSDGQGAMAETLYF. This chain connects TRBV13-1 to TRBJ2-3; 10 bases map to TRBD1. Coverage ceases 4 residues before the CDR3 finishes, and the germline J gene fills in the end. V lost 0 bases and J lost 3; bases outside the gene matches: 4. Germline V gene data show CDR1 as NSHNY and CDR2 as SYGAGN. CDR3 length: 16 residues.

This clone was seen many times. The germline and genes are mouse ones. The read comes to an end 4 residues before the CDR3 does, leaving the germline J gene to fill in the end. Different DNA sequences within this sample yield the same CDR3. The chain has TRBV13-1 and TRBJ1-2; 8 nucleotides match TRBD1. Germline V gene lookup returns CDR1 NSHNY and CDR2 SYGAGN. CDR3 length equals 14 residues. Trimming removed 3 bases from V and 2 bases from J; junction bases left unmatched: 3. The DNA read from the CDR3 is TGTGCCAGCAGTGGACAGGGGACGAACTCC. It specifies CASSGQGTNS. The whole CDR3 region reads CASSGQGTNSDYTF.

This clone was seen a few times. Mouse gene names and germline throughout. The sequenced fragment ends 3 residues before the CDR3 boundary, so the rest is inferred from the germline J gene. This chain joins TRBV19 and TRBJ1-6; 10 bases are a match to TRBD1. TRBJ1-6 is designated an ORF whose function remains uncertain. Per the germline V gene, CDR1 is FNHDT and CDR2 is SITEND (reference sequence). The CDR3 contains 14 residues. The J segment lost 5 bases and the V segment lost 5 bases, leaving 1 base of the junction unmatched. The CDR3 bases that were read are TGTGCCAGCAGCGGGACAGGGGATAATTCGCCC. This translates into CASSGTGDNSP. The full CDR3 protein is CASSGTGDNSPLYF.

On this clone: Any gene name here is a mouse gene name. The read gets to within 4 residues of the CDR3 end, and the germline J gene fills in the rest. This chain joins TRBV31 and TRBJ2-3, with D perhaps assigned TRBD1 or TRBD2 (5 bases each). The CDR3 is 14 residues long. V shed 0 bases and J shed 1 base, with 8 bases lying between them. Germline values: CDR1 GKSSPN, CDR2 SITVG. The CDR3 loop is CAWSLGEGAETLYF. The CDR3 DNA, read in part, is TGTGCCTGGAGTCTGGGGGAGGGTGCAGAA.

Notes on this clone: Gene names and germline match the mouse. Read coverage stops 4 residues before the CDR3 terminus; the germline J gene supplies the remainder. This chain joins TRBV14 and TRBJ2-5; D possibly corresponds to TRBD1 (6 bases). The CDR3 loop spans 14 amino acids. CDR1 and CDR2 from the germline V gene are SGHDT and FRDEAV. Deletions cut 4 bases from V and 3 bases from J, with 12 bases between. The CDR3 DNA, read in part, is TGTGCCAGCAGTCGACAGGACCTTCAAGAC. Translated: CASSRQDLQD. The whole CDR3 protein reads CASSRQDLQDTQYF.

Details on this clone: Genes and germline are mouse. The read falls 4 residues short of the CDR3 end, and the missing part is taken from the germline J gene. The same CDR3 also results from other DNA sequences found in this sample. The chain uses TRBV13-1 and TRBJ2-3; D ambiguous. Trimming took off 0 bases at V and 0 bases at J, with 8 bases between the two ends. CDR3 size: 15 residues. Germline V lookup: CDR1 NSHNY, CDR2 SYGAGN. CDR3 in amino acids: CASSDAGSSAETLYF. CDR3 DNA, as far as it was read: TGTGCCAGCAGTGATGCTGGATCTAGTGCAGAA.

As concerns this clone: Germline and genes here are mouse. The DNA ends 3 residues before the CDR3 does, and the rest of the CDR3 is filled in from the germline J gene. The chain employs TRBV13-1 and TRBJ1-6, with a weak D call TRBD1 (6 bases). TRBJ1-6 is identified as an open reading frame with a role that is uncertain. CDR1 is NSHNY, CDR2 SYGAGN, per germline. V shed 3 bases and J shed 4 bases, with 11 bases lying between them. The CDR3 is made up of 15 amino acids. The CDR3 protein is CASSGRQDYNSPLYF. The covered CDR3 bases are TGTGCCAGCAGTGGTCGACAGGATTATAATTCGCCC.

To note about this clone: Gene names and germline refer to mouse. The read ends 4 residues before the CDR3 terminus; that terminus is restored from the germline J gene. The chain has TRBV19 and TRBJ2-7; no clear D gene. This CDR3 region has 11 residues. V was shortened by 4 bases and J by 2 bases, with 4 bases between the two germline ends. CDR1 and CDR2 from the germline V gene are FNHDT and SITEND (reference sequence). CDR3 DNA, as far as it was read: TGTGCCAGCAGTCTCCCCTAT. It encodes CASSLPY. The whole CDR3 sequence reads CASSLPYEQYF.

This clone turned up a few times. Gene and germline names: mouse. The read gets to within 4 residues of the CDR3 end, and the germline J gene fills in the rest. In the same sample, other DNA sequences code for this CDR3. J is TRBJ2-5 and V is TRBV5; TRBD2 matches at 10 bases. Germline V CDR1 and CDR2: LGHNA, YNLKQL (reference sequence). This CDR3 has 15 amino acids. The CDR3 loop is CASSPRDWGEDTQYF. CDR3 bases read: TGTGCCAGCAGCCCCCGGGACTGGGGAGAAGAC.

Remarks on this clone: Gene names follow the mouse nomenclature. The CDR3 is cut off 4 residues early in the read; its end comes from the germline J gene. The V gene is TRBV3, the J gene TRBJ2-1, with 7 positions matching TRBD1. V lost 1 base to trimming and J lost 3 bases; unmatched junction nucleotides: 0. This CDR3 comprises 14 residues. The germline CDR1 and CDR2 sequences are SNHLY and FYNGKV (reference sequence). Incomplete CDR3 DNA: TGTGCCAGCAGCTTAGGGGACAGCTATGCT. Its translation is CASSLGDSYA. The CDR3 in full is CASSLGDSYAEQFF.

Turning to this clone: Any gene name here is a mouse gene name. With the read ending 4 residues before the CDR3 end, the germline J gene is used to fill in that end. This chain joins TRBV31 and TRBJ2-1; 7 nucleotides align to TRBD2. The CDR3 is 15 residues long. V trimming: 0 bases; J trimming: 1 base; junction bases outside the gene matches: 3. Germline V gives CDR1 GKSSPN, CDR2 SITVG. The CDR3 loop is CAWSLGLANYAEQFF. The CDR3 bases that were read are TGTGCCTGGAGTCTCGGACTGGCAAACTATGCT.

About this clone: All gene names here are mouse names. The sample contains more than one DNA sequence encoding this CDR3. Incomplete CDR3 DNA: TGTGCCTGGAGTCGAGGGGGTGCAAACTCC. Translated: CAWSRGGANS. The CDR3 as a whole reads CAWSRGGANSDYTF. The chain recombines TRBV31 with TRBJ1-2, with a weak D call TRBD1 (6 bases). The read finishes 4 residues shy of the CDR3 end, and the germline J gene is used to complete it. This CDR3 is 14 amino acids long. Trimming cost V 1 base and J 0 bases, with 9 bases left between them. Per germline, CDR1 GKSSPN and CDR2 SITVG.

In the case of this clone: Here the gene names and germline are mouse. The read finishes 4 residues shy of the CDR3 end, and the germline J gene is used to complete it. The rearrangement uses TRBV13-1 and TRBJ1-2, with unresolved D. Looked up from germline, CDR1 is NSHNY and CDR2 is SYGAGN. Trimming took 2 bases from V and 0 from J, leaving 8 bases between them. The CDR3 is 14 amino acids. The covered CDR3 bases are TGTGCCAGCAGTGACGACAAAGCAAACTCC. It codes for CASSDDKANS. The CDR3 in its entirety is CASSDDKANSDYTF.

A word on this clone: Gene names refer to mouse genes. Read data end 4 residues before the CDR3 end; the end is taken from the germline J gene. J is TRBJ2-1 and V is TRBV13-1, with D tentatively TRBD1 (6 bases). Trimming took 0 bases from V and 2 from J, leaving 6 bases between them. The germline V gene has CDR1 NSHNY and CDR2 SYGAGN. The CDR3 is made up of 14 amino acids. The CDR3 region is CASSDDRDYAEQFF. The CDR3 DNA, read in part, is TGTGCCAGCAGTGATGACAGGGACTATGCT.

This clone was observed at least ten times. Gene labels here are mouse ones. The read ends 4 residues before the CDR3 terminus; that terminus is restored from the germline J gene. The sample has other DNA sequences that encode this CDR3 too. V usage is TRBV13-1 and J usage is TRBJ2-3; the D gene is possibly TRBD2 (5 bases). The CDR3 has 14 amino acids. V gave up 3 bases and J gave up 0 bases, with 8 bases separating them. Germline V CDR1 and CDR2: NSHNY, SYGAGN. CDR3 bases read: TGTGCCAGCAGTGCGACTGCTAGTGCAGAA. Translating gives CASSATASAE. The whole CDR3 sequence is CASSATASAETLYF.

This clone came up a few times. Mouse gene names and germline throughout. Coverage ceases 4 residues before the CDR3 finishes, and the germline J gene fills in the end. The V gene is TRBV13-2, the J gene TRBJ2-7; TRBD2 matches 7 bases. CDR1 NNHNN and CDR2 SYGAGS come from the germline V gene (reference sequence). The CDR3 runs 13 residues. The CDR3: CASGEPLGYEQYF. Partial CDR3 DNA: TGTGCCAGCGGTGAACCACTGGGGTAT.

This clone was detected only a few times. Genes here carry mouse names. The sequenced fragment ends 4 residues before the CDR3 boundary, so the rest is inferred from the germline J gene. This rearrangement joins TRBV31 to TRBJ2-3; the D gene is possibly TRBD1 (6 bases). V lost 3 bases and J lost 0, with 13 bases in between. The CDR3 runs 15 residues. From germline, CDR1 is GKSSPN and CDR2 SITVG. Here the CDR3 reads CAWRTGTTSAETLYF. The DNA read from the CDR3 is TGTGCCTGGAGGACCGGGACAACTAGTGCAGAA.

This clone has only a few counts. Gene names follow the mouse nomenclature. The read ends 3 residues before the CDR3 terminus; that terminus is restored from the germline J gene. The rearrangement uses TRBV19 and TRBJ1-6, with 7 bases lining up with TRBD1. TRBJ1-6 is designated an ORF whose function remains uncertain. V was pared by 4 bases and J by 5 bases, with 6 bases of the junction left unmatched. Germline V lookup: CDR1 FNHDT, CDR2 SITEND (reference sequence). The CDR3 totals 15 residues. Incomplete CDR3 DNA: TGTGCCAGCAGTCGATCCGGGACAGATAATTCGCCC. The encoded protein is CASSRSGTDNSP. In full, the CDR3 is CASSRSGTDNSPLYF.

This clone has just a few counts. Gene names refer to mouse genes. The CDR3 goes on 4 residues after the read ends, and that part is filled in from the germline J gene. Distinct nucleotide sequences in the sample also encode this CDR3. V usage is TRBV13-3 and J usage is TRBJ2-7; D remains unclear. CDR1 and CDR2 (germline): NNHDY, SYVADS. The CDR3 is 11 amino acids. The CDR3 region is CASTDKYEQYF. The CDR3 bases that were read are TGTGCCAGCACCGACAAGTAT.

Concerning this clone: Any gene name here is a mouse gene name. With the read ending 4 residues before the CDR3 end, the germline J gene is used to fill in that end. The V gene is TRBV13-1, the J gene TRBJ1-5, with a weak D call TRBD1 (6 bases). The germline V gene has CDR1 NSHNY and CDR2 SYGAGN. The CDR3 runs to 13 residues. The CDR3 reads CASSDAGATAPLF. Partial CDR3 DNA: TGTGCCAGCAGTGATGCAGGGGCGACA.

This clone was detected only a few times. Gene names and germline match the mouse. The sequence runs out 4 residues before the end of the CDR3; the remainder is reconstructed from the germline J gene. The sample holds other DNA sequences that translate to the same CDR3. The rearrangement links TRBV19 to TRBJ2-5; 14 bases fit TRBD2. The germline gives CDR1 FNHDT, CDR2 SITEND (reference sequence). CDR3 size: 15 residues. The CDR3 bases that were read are TGTGCCAGCAGTCGGGACTGGGGGGGCGAAGAC. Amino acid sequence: CASSRDWGGED. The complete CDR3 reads CASSRDWGGEDTQYF.

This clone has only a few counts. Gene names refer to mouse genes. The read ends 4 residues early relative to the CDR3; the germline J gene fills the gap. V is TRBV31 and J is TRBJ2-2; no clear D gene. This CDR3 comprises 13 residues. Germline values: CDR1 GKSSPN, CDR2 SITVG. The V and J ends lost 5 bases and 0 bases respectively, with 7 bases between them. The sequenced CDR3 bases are TGTGCCTGGGACACCGCAAACACCGGG. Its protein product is CAWDTANTG. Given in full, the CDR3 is CAWDTANTGQLYF.

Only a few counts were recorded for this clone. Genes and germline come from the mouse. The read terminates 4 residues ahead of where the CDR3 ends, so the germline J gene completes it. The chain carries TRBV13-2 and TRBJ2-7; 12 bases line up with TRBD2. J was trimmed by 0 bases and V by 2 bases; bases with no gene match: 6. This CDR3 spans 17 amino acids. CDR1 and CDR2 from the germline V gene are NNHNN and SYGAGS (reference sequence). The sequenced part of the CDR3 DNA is TGTGCCAGCGGTGAGCGGGGACTGGGGGGTCCCTCCTAT. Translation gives CASGERGLGGPSY. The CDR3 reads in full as CASGERGLGGPSYEQYF.

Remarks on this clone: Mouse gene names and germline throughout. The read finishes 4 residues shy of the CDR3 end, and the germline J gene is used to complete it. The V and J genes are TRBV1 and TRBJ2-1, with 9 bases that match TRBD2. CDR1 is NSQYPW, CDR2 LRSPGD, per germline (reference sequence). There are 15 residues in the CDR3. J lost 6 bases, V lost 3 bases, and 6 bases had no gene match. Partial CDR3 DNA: TGCACCTGCAGTGCTGGGGGGGCTAGCGGTGCT. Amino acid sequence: CTCSAGGASGA. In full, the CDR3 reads CTCSAGGASGAEQFF. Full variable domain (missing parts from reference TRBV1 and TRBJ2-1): VTLLEQNPRWRLVPRGQAVNLRCILKNSQYPWMSWYQQDLQKQLQWLFTLRSPGDKEVKSLPGADYLATRVTDTELRLQVANMSQGRTLYCTCSAGGASGAEQFFGPGTRLTVL.

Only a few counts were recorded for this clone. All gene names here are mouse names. Incomplete CDR3 DNA: TGTGCCAGCAGGCCGGGACAGGTCTATAATTCGCCC. Translating it yields CASRPGQVYNSP. The full-length CDR3 reads as CASRPGQVYNSPLYF. The chain couples TRBV13-1 to TRBJ1-6; 8 bases agree with TRBD1. The read stops 3 residues short of the end of the CDR3; the missing end is completed from the germline J gene. TRBJ1-6 is marked as an open reading frame, function uncertain. The CDR3 contains 15 residues. CDR1 and CDR2 from the germline V gene are NSHNY and SYGAGN. V lost 5 bases to trimming and J lost 3 bases; unmatched junction nucleotides: 4.